This entry is about one T cell receptor beta chain. The antigen is not known. The sample is drawn from a study of cytomegalovirus exposure and HLA in healthy donors. The wider study: Counted in an early data release were about 85 million unique TCRs from HLA-typed donors. Study-wide points: Presence/absence analyses assumed roughly uniform sequencing depth across donors, which may not hold. Being productive about 87% or about 30% of the time was typical of most TCR beta V segments in an earlier analysis. TRBV6-2, TRBV6-3 and some other V segments were unresolvable in 87-base-pair reads.

The PCR was carried out with 60 Vbeta primers and 13 Jbeta primers. Repertoires were generated with immunoSEQ multiplex PCR, while TCRdb's copy carries only in-frame clones and drops some. This table lists 21,000 or so clones. V dropped 4 bases and J dropped 7; count of bases not matched to a gene: 12. The CDR3 loop spans 16 amino acids. Germline V CDR1 and CDR2: LNHDA, SQIVND (reference sequence). What was sequenced was PBMCs. The sequence came from a man aged 55 to 69 in good health and CMV-seropositive. The V gene is TRBV19, the J gene TRBJ2-1; TRBD1 matches at 8 bases. The CDR3 is CASSSHPGQVRNEQFF. As DNA, the CDR3 is TGTGCCAGTAGTAGCCACCCGGGACAGGTGAGGAATGAGCAGTTCTTC.